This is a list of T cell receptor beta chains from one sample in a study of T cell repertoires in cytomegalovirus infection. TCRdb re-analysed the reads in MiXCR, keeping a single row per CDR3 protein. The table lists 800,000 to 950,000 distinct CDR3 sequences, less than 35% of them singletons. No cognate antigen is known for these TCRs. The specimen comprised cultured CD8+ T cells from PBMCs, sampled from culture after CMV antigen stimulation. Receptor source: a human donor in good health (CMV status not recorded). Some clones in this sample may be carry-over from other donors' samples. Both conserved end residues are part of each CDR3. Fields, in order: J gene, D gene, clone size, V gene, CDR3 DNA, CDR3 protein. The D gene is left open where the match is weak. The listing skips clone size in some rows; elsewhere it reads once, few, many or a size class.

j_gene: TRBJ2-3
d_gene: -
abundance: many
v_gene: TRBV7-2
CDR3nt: TGTGCCAGCAGCATCCTGGGTAGCGAATACACAGATACGCAGTATTTT
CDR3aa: CASSILGSEYTDTQYF

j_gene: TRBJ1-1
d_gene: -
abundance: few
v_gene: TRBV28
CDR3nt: TGTGCCAGCAGTCCACCCGGGGGAGCGTTGAACACTGAAGCTTTCTTT
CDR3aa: CASSPPGGALNTEAFF

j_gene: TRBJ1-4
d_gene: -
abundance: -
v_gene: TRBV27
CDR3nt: TGTGCCAGCAGTTTATCAGGGACGCGCGTAAAACTGTTTTTT
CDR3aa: CASSLSGTRVKLFF

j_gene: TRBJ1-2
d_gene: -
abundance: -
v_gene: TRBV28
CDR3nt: TGTGCCAGCAGTTCGGCTAGGACAGCCTATGGCTACACCTTC
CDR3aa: CASSSARTAYGYTF

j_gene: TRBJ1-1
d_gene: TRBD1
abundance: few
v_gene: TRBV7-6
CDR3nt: TGTGCCAGCGAAAGGGACAGGGATGAAGCTTTCTTT
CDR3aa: CASERDRDEAFF

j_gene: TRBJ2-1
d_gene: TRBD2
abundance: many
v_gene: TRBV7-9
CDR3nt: TGTGCCAGCAGTTTTAGCGGGTCCCCGATTAGGGAGCAGTTCTTC
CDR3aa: CASSFSGSPIREQFF

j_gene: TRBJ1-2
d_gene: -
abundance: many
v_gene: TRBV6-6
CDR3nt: TGTGCCAGCACCGAGCAACCGGGGGCCGACTATGGCTACACCTTC
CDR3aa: CASTEQPGADYGYTF

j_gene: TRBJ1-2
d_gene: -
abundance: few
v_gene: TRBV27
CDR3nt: TGTGCCAGCAGTTTAGTCCACGGGCAGAACTATGGCTACACCTTC
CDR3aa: CASSLVHGQNYGYTF

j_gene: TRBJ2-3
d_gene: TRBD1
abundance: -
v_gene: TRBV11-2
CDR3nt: TGTGCCAGCAGCCATCGGTGGGGCTTCGACAGGGGGGCAGATACGCAGTATTTT
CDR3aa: CASSHRWGFDRGADTQYF

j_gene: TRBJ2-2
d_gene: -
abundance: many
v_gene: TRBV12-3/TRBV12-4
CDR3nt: TGTGCCAGCAGTTACCCCCCTGTAGCGGTTCCGAACACCGGGGAGCTGTTTTTT
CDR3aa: CASSYPPVAVPNTGELFF

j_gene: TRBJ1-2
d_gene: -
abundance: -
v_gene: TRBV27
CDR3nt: TGCGCCAGCAGAGATAACTTAGGGGAGAGGGGCTACACCTTC
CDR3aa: CASRDNLGERGYTF

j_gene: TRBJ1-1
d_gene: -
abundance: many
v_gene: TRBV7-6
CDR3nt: TGTGCCAGCATCGGAGGGGGGGGCACTGAAGCTTTCTTT
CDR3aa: CASIGGGGTEAFF

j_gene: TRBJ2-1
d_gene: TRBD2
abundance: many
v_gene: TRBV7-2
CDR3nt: TGTGCCAGCAGCCCACGGACTAGCGGGGGTTCCCAAGACAATGAGCAGTTCTTC
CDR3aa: CASSPRTSGGSQDNEQFF

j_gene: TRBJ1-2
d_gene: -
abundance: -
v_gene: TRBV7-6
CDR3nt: TGTGCCAGCAGCCCCCCGGACAGATATGGCTACACCTTC
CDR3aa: CASSPPDRYGYTF

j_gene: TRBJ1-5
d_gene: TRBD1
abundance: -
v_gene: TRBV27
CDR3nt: TGTGCCAGCAGTTTTCACAGGGGGCTCGAGCAGCCCCAGCATTTT
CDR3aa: CASSFHRGLEQPQHF

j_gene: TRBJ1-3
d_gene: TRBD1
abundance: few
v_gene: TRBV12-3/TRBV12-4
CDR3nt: TGTGCCAGTGACAGGGAAGCTGGAAACACCATATATTTT
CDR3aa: CASDREAGNTIYF

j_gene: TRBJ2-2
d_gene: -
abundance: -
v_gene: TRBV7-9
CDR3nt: TGTGCCAGCAGCAGCTTGGGACTTAACACCGGGGAGCCGTTTTTT
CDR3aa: CASSSLGLNTGEPFF

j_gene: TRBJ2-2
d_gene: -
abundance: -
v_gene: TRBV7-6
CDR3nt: TGTGCCAACAGGGACGGGACCACGAACACCGGGGAGCTGTTTTTT
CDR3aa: CANRDGTTNTGELFF

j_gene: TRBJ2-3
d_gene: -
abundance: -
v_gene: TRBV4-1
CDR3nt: TGCGCCAGCAGCCCCGGGGAATGGGGTGACACAGATACGCAGTATTTT
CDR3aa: CASSPGEWGDTDTQYF

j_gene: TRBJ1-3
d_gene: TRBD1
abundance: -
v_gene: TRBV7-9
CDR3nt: TGTGCCACCCACAGGGACAGGTACCAAGGAAACACCATATATTTT
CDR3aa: CATHRDRYQGNTIYF

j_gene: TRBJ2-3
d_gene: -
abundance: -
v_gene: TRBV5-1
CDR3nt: TGCGCCAGCAGCTTGTCCGGCAGCCCGCGGACAGATACGCAGTATTTT
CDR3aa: CASSLSGSPRTDTQYF

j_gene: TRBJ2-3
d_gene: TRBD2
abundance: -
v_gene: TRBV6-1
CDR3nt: TGTGCCAGCAGTGAAGCCCGGACTAGCGGGGGAGGAGATACGCAGTATTTT
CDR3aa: CASSEARTSGGGDTQYF

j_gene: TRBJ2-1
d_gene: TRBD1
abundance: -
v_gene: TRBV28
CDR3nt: TGTGCCAGCACAGGACGGGACAGGATGTACAATGAGCAGTTCTTC
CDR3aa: CASTGRDRMYNEQFF

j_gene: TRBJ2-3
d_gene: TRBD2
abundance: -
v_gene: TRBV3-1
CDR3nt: TGTGCCAGCAGCCCTAGCGGGGGGGAAGATACGCAGTATTTT
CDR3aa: CASSPSGGEDTQYF

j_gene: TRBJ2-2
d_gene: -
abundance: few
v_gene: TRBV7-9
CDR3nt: TGTGCCAGCAGCATGCGGGTCGGAGCGAACACCGGGGAGCTGTTTTTT
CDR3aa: CASSMRVGANTGELFF

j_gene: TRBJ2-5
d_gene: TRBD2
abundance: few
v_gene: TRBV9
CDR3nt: TGTGCCAGCAGCGTTCGGTCTAGCGGGGAAGTGGAGACCCAGTACTTC
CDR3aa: CASSVRSSGEVETQYF

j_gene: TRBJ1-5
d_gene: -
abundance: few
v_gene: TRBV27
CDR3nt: TGTGCCAGCAGTTCGAGGGGGGACAATCAGCCCCAGCATTTT
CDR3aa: CASSSRGDNQPQHF

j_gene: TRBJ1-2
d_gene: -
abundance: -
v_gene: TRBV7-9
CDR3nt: TGTGCCAGCAGCCCACCGGGGGTACTTGGTGGCTACACCTTC
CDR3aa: CASSPPGVLGGYTF

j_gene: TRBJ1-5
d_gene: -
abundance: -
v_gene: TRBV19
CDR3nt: TGTGCCAGTAGTCCGGCAGGAGGGATTAGCAATCAGCCCCAGCATTTT
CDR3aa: CASSPAGGISNQPQHF

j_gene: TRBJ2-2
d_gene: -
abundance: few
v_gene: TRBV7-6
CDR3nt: TGTGCCAGCAGCTCCCCAGGGAACGCCGGGGAGCTGTTTTTT
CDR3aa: CASSSPGNAGELFF

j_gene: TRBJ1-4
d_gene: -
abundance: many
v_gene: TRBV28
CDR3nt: TGTGCCAGCAGCTTATACGAAAAACTGTTTTTT
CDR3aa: CASSLYEKLFF

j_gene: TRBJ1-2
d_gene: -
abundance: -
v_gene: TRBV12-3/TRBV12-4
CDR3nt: TGTGCCAGCAGGTCGGGGGGCAATAACTATGGCTACACCTTC
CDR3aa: CASRSGGNNYGYTF

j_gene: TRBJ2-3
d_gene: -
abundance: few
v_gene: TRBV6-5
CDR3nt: TGTGCCAGCAGTTTAGCCGTATCCCCCAGGTTGCCGCAGTATTTT
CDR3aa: CASSLAVSPRLPQYF

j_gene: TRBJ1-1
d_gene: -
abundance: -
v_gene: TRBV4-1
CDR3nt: TGCGCCAGCAGCCAAGGCATCGCTGCTTTCTTT
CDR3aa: CASSQGIAAFF

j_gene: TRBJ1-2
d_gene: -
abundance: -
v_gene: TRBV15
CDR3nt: TGTGCCACCAGCGAACGGATCCAGGGAACCTATGGCTACACCTTC
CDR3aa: CATSERIQGTYGYTF

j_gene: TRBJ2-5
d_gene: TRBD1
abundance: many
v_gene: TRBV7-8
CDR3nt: TGTGCCAGCAGCTCCGATAGGACAGGGGGAAGAAAAGAGACCCAGTACTTC
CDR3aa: CASSSDRTGGRKETQYF

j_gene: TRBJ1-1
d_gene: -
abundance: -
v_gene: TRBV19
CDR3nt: TGTGCCAGTAGTGTAAGCGACACGGGGCACACTGAAGCTTTCTTT
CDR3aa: CASSVSDTGHTEAFF

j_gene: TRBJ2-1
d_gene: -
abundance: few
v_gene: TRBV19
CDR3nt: TGTGCCAGTAGTATAGAGGGCTACGAGCAGTTCTTC
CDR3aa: CASSIEGYEQFF

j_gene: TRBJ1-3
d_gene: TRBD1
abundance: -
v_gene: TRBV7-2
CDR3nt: TGTGCCAGCAGCTTACGTAGGACAGGGAACTCTGGAAACACCATATATTTT
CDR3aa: CASSLRRTGNSGNTIYF

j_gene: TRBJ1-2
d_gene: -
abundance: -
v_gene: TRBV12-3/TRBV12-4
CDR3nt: TGTGCCAGCAGTGCCCTGCGGGCCACCTTC
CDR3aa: CASSALRATF

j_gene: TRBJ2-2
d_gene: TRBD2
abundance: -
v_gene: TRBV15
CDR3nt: TGTGCCACCTCCCCCTTCGCGGGGGGGCGACCGAGTGACACCGGGGAGCTGTTTTTT
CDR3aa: CATSPFAGGRPSDTGELFF

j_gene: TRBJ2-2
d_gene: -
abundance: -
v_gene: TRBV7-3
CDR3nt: TGTGCCAGCAGCCAAGGGGGGGTCACCGGGGAGCTGTTTTTT
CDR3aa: CASSQGGVTGELFF

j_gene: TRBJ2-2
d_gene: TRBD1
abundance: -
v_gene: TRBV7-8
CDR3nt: TGTGCCAACAGCTTCTCCGGACAGGGGGCTGTCACCGGGGAGCTGTTTTTT
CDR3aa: CANSFSGQGAVTGELFF

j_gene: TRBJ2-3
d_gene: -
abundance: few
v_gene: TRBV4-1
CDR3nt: TGCGCCAGCAGCCAAGTGGTAGCGGTCAGCACAGATACGCAGTATTTT
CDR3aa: CASSQVVAVSTDTQYF

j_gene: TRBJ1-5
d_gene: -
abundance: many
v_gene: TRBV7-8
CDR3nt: TGTGCCAGCAGCTTTGGGGGGGGGGATCAGCCCCAGCATTTT
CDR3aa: CASSFGGGDQPQHF

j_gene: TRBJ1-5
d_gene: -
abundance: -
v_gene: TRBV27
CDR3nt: TGTGCCAGCAGTTTGGCCCCTCCAGGGGTTGGAATTCAGCCCCAGCATTTT
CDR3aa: CASSLAPPGVGIQPQHF

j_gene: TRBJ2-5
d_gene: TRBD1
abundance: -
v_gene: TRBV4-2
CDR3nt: TGTGCCAGCAGCCAAGTGAAGGGACAGGGGGTTTTTGAGACCCAGTACTTC
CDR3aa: CASSQVKGQGVFETQYF

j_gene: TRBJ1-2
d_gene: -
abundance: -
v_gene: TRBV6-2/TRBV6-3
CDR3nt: TGTGCCAGCAGTTACATCCAGGAGGTGAACTATGGCTACACCTTC
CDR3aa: CASSYIQEVNYGYTF

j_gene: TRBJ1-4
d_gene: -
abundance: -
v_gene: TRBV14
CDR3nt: TGTGCCAGCAGCCCACGACAGGTTAATGAAAAACTGTTTTTT
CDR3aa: CASSPRQVNEKLFF

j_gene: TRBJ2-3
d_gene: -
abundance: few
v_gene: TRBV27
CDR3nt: TGTGCCAGCAATCTCTTAAAGCCTCGGGGCACAGATACGCAGTATTTT
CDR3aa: CASNLLKPRGTDTQYF

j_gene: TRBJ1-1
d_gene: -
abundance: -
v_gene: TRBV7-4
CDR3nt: TGTGCTAGCAGCTCCGACCGGGAGCAGGGGGCTTTCTTT
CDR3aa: CASSSDREQGAFF

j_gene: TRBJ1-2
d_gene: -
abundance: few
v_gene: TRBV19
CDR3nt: TGTGCCAGTAGTAGAGAGAGACAAGGCGGCTACACCTTC
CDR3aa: CASSRERQGGYTF